These T cell receptor beta chains were read from a single sample in a study of cytomegalovirus exposure and HLA in healthy donors. Sequenced by immunoSEQ multiplex PCR; TCRdb stores in-frame clones only, minus some. The table records about 150,000 clones, over 80% of them present only once. Sequences were obtained from PBMCs. The receptors were sampled from a young woman in good health and CMV-seropositive. Both conserved end residues are trimmed from each CDR3.

V,CDR3
TRBV25-1,APAALNTEAF
TRBV28,ASSTPDRGQETQY
TRBV11-2,ASSLGGPPDTQY
TRBV5-1,ASSGPEAGGYGYT
TRBV10-3,AISPGAEAF
TRBV9,ASSVAQGPYEQY
TRBV6-4,ASSERGGEDTQY
TRBV18,ASSLDRNTEAF
TRBV10-2,ASRDSLGSYEQY
TRBV7-2,ASSLWDLYEQY
TRBV6-6,ASSPRQGDGYT
TRBV7-9,ATDPGDPYEQY
TRBV7-9,ASSLGTANTEAF
TRBV9,ASSPFGGPNYEQY
TRBV5-6,ASSSDRFYEQY
TRBV5-4,ASSFPGQTYGYT
TRBV6-5,ASSYPTGWGNEQF
TRBV9,ASSPGTGADTQY
TRBV7-2,ASSLTGDYEQY